The sequence of this T cell receptor beta chain was determined in a study of cytomegalovirus exposure and HLA in healthy donors. Points from the study as a whole: Compared with the approximately 680-donor mean, an Asian-associated ancestry cluster reportedly had fewer N-insertions, according to a later analysis.

This clone appeared a single time. The target antigen is unknown. With 60 Vbeta and 13 Jbeta primers, the PCR was carried out. TCRdb's table, derived via immunoSEQ multiplex PCR, lists solely in-frame clones and lacks some. The sample lists some 60,000 clones; about 80% were seen once. The CDR3 totals 16 residues. Trimming removed 2 bases from V and 2 bases from J, with 13 bases in between. Germline V gene data show CDR1 as SGHTA and CDR2 as FQGNSA. V gene TRBV7-2 combines with J gene TRBJ1-3; D perhaps matches TRBD1 (5 bases). The sequence was obtained from a human donor in good health. Source material: PBMCs. CDR3 in DNA: TGTGCCAGCAGCTTAAGTGGCAGGGTCGCTGGAAACACCATATATTTT. This encodes CASSLSGRVAGNTIYF.